Each of the 7 T cell receptor beta chains below was sequenced from the same sample in a study of blood T cell repertoires in COVID-19. Using immunoSEQ multiplex PCR, the repertoire was profiled, and TCRdb retains in-frame clones only, with some absent. The sample includes about 150,000 clones, under 90% of them seen just once. The sequencing input was peripheral blood. These receptors all come from a woman in her fifties or sixties with active or convalescent COVID-19.

V gene TRBV2 combines with J gene TRBJ2-7; a weak D match, TRBD1 (5 bases). V lost 4 bases and J 7 bases, leaving 17 bases between the germline ends. Germline assignment: CDR1 SNHLY and CDR2 FYNNEI. The CDR3 is made up of 14 amino acids. The CDR3 DNA follows: TGTGCCAGCAGTGTTGGGGCTGGGGTGGGTGAGCAGTACTTC. It specifies CASSVGAGVGEQYF.

CDR3 residues: CASSPGGPEAFF. The CDR3 region has the DNA TGTGCCAGCAGTCCAGGGGGCCCTGAAGCTTTCTTT. This chain links TRBV14 with TRBJ1-1; TRBD1 aligns across 8 bases. The germline V gene has CDR1 SGHDN and CDR2 FVKESK. V shed 6 bases and J 6 bases; nucleotides not matched to a gene: 3. The CDR3 loop spans 12 amino acids.

CDR3 in DNA: TGTGCCAGCAGCTTGAGGACTAGCGTAGACAATGAGCAGTTCTTC. This sequence encodes CASSLRTSVDNEQFF. The gene calls are TRBV11-2 and TRBJ2-1; 9 nucleotides agree with TRBD2. The J segment lost 5 bases and the V segment lost 3 bases, leaving 5 bases of the junction unmatched. The CDR3 runs 15 residues. CDR1 SGHAT and CDR2 FQNNGV come from the germline V gene.

This chain's CDR3 is CASSPGTSGMTGELFF. CDR3 bases: TGTGCCAGCAGCCCAGGAACTAGCGGGATGACCGGGGAGCTGTTTTTT. The genes are TRBV7-2 and TRBJ2-2, with 10 bases identical to TRBD2. This CDR3 region has 16 residues. V lost 5 bases, J lost 5 bases, and 8 bases stayed unmatched. From germline, CDR1 is SGHTA and CDR2 FQGNSA.

In its sample, this clone was seen once. As DNA, the CDR3 is TGCGCCAGCAGCTGGTGGGCACCTAGCACAGATACGCAGTATTTT. Encoded protein: CASSWWAPSTDTQYF. The chain employs TRBV5-1 and TRBJ2-3; D ambiguous. Between the trimmed V and J ends, which lost 3 bases and 0 bases, there was a span of 11 bases. The length of the CDR3 is 15 residues. The germline gives CDR1 SGHRS, CDR2 YFSETQ.

This clone has a handful of counts. CDR3 sequence: CASAEQTGGNTIYF. The CDR3 region has the DNA TGTGCCAGCGCTGAACAGACCGGAGGAAACACCATATATTTT. The V call is TRBV7-9, the J call TRBJ1-3, with D unclear. V lost 8 bases and J 4 bases, leaving 15 bases between the germline ends. The CDR3 has 14 residues. Germline CDR1 and CDR2: SEHNR and FQNEAQ (reference sequence).

This clone is medium-sized in the sample. The gene calls are TRBV24-1 and TRBJ1-5; 7 bases are a match to TRBD1. This CDR3 comprises 15 residues. The trim removed 4 bases at V and 3 bases at J, leaving 5 bases unmatched. Germline CDR1 KGHDR, CDR2 SFDVKD. The CDR3 DNA follows: TGTGCCACCAGTGACCCGGGACAGTCCAATCAGCCCCAGCATTTT. Translation: CATSDPGQSNQPQHF.